The rows below give T cell receptor beta chains drawn from one sample of a study of blood T cell repertoires in COVID-19. TCRdb's copy holds only in-frame clones and misses some; the assay was immunoSEQ multiplex PCR. This sample has approximately 220,000 clones, with roughly nine tenths found just once. The sequenced material came from peripheral blood. These receptors all come from a woman aged 50 to 65 with acute or convalescent COVID-19. Each CDR3 is given without its conserved first and last residue.

V	J	CDR3
TRBV19	TRBJ2-2	ASSLLSVGTGAGELF
TRBV20-1	TRBJ2-1	SASSRERMDEQF
TRBV4-3	TRBJ2-1	ASSHRDFGNEQF
TRBV7-2	TRBJ2-3	ASSLFTDTQY
TRBV30	TRBJ1-2	AWSIKDRGSYGYT
TRBV14	TRBJ1-1	ASSRDRNTEAF
TRBV27	TRBJ2-6	ASRDTSSGANVLT
TRBV7-8	TRBJ1-5	ASSLGAGLFTLGGNSNQPQH
TRBV10-3	TRBJ2-5	AINPGQGGWETQY
TRBV24-1	TRBJ2-7	ATSDYFSYEQY
TRBV7-8	TRBJ1-4	ASSIRENEKLF
TRBV6-5	TRBJ2-1	ASRNRDRVGNEQF
TRBV18	TRBJ2-1	ASSPPGTSAERDEQF
TRBV7-8	TRBJ2-7	ASSLGRVYEQY
TRBV2	TRBJ1-1	ASRHDGGNTEAF
TRBV11-2	TRBJ2-5	ASSRQETQY
TRBV5-6	TRBJ1-2	ASSLYPGQGNYGYT
TRBV4-3	TRBJ1-5	ASSQETGQPQH
TRBV11-3	TRBJ2-5	ASSLRTSGKGETQY
TRBV30	TRBJ2-3	AWSALASFTDTQY
TRBV2	TRBJ1-2	ASSFHGPSRLGGYT
TRBV27	TRBJ1-2	ASSPQPGQFYGYT
TRBV5-6	TRBJ1-2	ASSRQGEGAVLYGYT
TRBV19	TRBJ2-1	ASSTDTGAASSYNEQF
TRBV6-2/TRBV6-3	TRBJ2-1	ASSYSIPNNEQF
TRBV7-9	TRBJ1-1	ASSGNRAEAF
TRBV4-3	TRBJ1-5	ASSPGHPRGGYSNQPQH